Presented here are 31 T cell receptor beta chains from one specimen sequenced in a study of early T cells in non-severe SARS-CoV-2 infection. One entry per CDR3 protein results from TCRdb running MiXCR on the 5' RACE reads. The sample consists of around 30,000 distinct CDR3 sequences, roughly 5% of them appearing once. Input material: whole blood. Receptors originate from an adult who was a healthcare worker with PCR-confirmed SARS-CoV-2 infection or an uninfected control (not recorded which).

As to this clonotype: Given a much more abundant clone one base away, this may be a read error. The chain has TRBV25-1 and TRBJ1-2, with D perhaps TRBD1 (5 bases). In germline, CDR1 is MGHDK, CDR2 SYGVNS. There are 12 residues in the CDR3. V was cut by 4 bases and J by 4 bases, with 7 bases left in between. The CDR3 DNA is TGTGCCAGCAGTGGACAGACCTATGGCTACACCTTC. Translation: CASSGQTYGYTF.

The sample holds many counts of this clonotype. This rearrangement joins TRBV6-6 to TRBJ2-7; the D call may be TRBD1 or TRBD2 (6 bases each). The CDR3 contains 12 residues. Germline V gene lookup returns CDR1 MNHNY and CDR2 SVGAGI (reference sequence). V gave up 5 bases and J gave up 7 bases, with 12 bases separating them. For the CDR3, the DNA is TGTGCCAGCAGTCGTGGGGGGACAGAGCAGTACTTC. Amino acids: CASSRGGTEQYF.

This clonotype was detected ten times or more. The chain recombines TRBV20-1 with TRBJ2-7, with 7 bases matching TRBD1. The CDR3 has 13 amino acids. Looked up from germline, CDR1 is DFQATT and CDR2 is SNEGSKA (reference sequence). V lost 7 bases to trimming and J lost 9 bases; unmatched junction nucleotides: 15. The CDR3 DNA reads TGCAGTGTTGCGCGGACAGGTCCTATTTGGCAGTACTTC. This codes for CSVARTGPIWQYF.

This clonotype was seen ten or more times. The chain carries TRBV7-6 and TRBJ2-2, with 7 bases lining up with TRBD1. CDR3 length equals 13 residues. Trimming removed 5 bases from V and 5 bases from J; junction bases left unmatched: 2. CDR1 is SGHVS, CDR2 FNYEAQ, per germline. CDR3 sequence reads: CASSRQGTGELFF. CDR3 nucleotides: TGTGCCAGCAGCAGACAGGGAACCGGGGAGCTGTTTTTT.

The table lists this clonotype with many counts. The chain joins TRBV5-1 to TRBJ1-1, with TRBD1 matching 8 bases. The V gene end was trimmed by 0 bases and the J gene end by 4 bases; junction bases not matched to a gene: 2. The CDR3 extends over 14 amino acids. The germline gives CDR1 SGHRS, CDR2 YFSETQ. DNA for the CDR3: TGCGCCAGCAGCTTGGCAACAGGGGGCACTGAAGCTTTCTTT. Residues: CASSLATGGTEAFF.

This clonotype was detected many times. This chain links TRBV6-1 with TRBJ1-1, with 7 nucleotides matching TRBD1. The CDR3 has 13 amino acids. The V gene's germline CDR1 is MNHNS and CDR2 SASEGT. With 8 bases clipped from V and 7 bases from J, the junction kept 10 bases outside the gene matches. CDR3 protein: CASLIEGGNEAFF. The CDR3 DNA reads TGTGCCAGCCTTATCGAAGGGGGCAATGAAGCTTTCTTT.

This clonotype was seen ten or more times. This chain uses TRBV9 with TRBJ2-7; TRBD1 is a possible D gene (5 bases). Per germline, CDR1 SGDLS and CDR2 YYNGEE. The CDR3 is made up of 14 amino acids. V gave up 0 bases and J gave up 5 bases, with 12 bases separating them. CDR3 protein: CASSVGPGSHEQYF. The CDR3 DNA reads as TGTGCCAGCAGCGTAGGCCCAGGGTCCCACGAGCAGTACTTC.

This clonotype has ten or more counts. This chain joins TRBV5-1 and TRBJ2-5; D call uncertain. The germline V and J ends were trimmed by 2 bases and 3 bases, with 14 bases remaining between them. The CDR3 contains 15 residues. Germline CDR1 reads SGHRS; CDR2 reads YFSETQ. The CDR3 loop is CASSFRPSGEETQYF. The DNA of the CDR3 is TGCGCCAGCAGCTTTAGGCCATCTGGGGAAGAGACCCAGTACTTC.

The chain uses TRBV7-3 and TRBJ1-1, with 7 bases identical to TRBD1. The trim removed 5 bases at V and 0 bases at J, leaving 6 bases unmatched. The CDR3 has 15 amino acids. CDR1 and CDR2 (germline): SGHTA, FQGTGA. The CDR3 is CASSPRGTVNTEAFF. DNA for the CDR3: TGTGCCAGCAGCCCGCGGGGGACAGTGAACACTGAAGCTTTCTTT.

The rearrangement links TRBV12-3 or TRBV12-4 to TRBJ1-2; D is ambiguous. CDR3 length: 14 residues. V dropped 7 bases and J dropped 4 bases, with 16 bases sitting between them. In nucleotides, the CDR3 is TGTGCCAGCACCCTCTCAACAACAGCCTATGGCTACACCTTC. Its translation: CASTLSTTAYGYTF.

This clonotype was detected many times. The chain is built from TRBV27 and TRBJ2-7; 10 bases line up with TRBD2. The CDR3 is 13 residues long. In germline, CDR1 is MNHEY, CDR2 SMNVEV (reference sequence). V lost 6 bases and J lost 3; bases outside the gene matches: 2. The CDR3 sequence: CASRRTSGYEQYF. DNA of the CDR3: TGTGCCAGCAGAAGGACTAGCGGCTACGAGCAGTACTTC.

This chain links TRBV11-1 with TRBJ2-4, with 10 nucleotides matching TRBD1. J lost 0 bases, V lost 4 bases, and 9 bases had no gene match. CDR1 SGHAT and CDR2 FQDESV come from the germline V gene (reference sequence). The CDR3 totals 18 residues. CDR3 in amino acids: CASSSSPGQGLAKNIQYF. CDR3 DNA sequence: TGTGCCAGCAGCTCATCCCCGGGACAGGGGTTAGCCAAAAACATTCAGTACTTC.

This clonotype was seen ten or more times. The J gene is TRBJ1-5, the V gene TRBV5-1; the D is unclear. CDR3 size: 13 residues. Looked up from germline, CDR1 is SGHRS and CDR2 is YFSETQ. V shed 2 bases and J shed 1 base, with 4 bases lying between them. CDR3 DNA: TGCGCCAGCAGCTTTGACAGCAATCAGCCCCAGCATTTT. Translated: CASSFDSNQPQHF.

V gene TRBV5-1 combines with J gene TRBJ1-2; 11 bases match TRBD1. Germline V lookup: CDR1 SGHRS, CDR2 YFSETQ. V dropped 3 bases and J dropped 8; count of bases not matched to a gene: 6. This CDR3 contains 14 residues. The CDR3 spells CASSSKGQGDGYTF. The CDR3, as DNA: TGCGCCAGCAGCTCCAAGGGACAGGGGGACGGCTACACCTTC. The whole variable domain, filled in from reference TRBV5-1 and TRBJ1-2, reads KAGVTQTPRYLIKTRGQQVTLSCSPISGHRSVSWYQQTPGQGLQFLFEYFSETQRNKGNFPGRFSGRQFSNSRSEMNVSTLELGDSALYLCASSSKGQGDGYTFGSGTRLTVV.

The chain couples TRBV7-8 to TRBJ2-3; D remains ambiguous. V lost 5 bases, J lost 6 bases, and 12 bases lay in between. This CDR3 region has 13 residues. Germline V lookup: CDR1 SGHVS, CDR2 FQNEAQ. The DNA for the CDR3 is TGTGCCAGCAGCCCTTACTCCCGGGATACGCAGTATTTT. It specifies CASSPYSRDTQYF.

In this sample, this clonotype turned up many times. V gene TRBV12-3 or TRBV12-4 combines with J gene TRBJ2-1; possible D gene TRBD2, 6 bases. CDR3 length: 13 residues. Trimming took off 3 bases at V and 8 bases at J, with 11 bases between the two ends. Here the CDR3 reads CASSFGGRYEQFF. Here the CDR3 DNA reads TGTGCCAGCAGTTTTGGAGGGAGGTATGAGCAGTTCTTC.

This clonotype was observed a handful of times. The CDR3 loop reads CATSDPSRADNYGYTF. CDR3 nucleotides: TGTGCCACCAGTGACCCAAGTAGGGCGGATAACTATGGCTACACCTTC. The chain uses TRBV24-1 and TRBJ1-2; D is undetermined. The V end was cut by 4 bases, the J end by 1 base, with 15 bases between. The CDR3 loop spans 16 amino acids. The germline V gene has CDR1 KGHDR and CDR2 SFDVKD.

V usage is TRBV7-9 and J usage is TRBJ2-7, with D unresolved. V lost 5 bases and J 5 bases, leaving 7 bases between the germline ends. The CDR3 is 11 residues long. Germline loops: CDR1 SEHNR, CDR2 FQNEAQ (reference sequence). CDR3 sequence: CASSVRDEQYF. The DNA of the CDR3 is TGTGCCAGCAGCGTTAGAGACGAGCAGTACTTC.

This clonotype was picked up many times. The V call is TRBV24-1, the J call TRBJ1-5, with 10 bases lining up with TRBD1. Germline V lookup: CDR1 KGHDR, CDR2 SFDVKD. Losses at the gene ends were 8 bases for V and 6 bases for J; bases not matched to a gene: 15. This CDR3 is built from 17 residues. Written as DNA, the CDR3 is TGTGCCACCATTGAACATCCGGGACAGGGGTCGGGTCAGCCCCAGCATTTT. It translates to CATIEHPGQGSGQPQHF.

The sample holds many counts of this clonotype. The rearrangement links TRBV9 to TRBJ2-1, with TRBD2 matching 7 bases. J gave up 0 bases and V 4 bases, and 19 bases lay outside the gene matches. From germline, CDR1 is SGDLS and CDR2 YYNGEE. The CDR3 extends over 20 amino acids. The CDR3 region is CASSLGGTSHDLSSYNEQFF. The CDR3 nucleotides are TGTGCCAGCAGCCTGGGAGGGACTTCTCATGACCTCAGCTCCTACAATGAGCAGTTCTTC.

This clonotype was observed a handful of times. The rearrangement uses TRBV7-8 and TRBJ2-3, with D hard to call. V lost 9 bases and J lost 1, with 11 bases in between. The CDR3 is 13 amino acids. The germline V gene has CDR1 SGHVS and CDR2 FQNEAQ. For the CDR3, the DNA is TGTGCCAGTTGGGGATCGGGCACAGATACGCAGTATTTT. Translation gives CASWGSGTDTQYF. Drawing the rest from reference TRBV7-8 and TRBJ2-3, the complete variable domain is GAGVSQSPRYKVAKRGQDVALRCDPISGHVSLFWYQQALGQGPEFLTYFQNEAQLDKSGLPSDRFFAERPEGSVSTLKIQRTQQEDSAVYLCASWGSGTDTQYFGPGTRLTVL.

This clonotype occurred a few times. V is TRBV4-1 and J is TRBJ1-6; D is undetermined. Germline CDR1 is MGHRA and CDR2 is YSYEKL. Trimming shortened V by 7 bases and J by 5 bases, and 18 bases separated the two germline ends. This CDR3 region has 16 residues. CDR3 residues: CASNPYFPSDNSPLHF. CDR3 DNA: TGCGCCAGCAACCCTTATTTCCCCTCGGATAATTCACCCCTCCACTTT.

This clonotype occurred a few times. The rearrangement links TRBV5-6 to TRBJ1-1; D is unresolved. CDR3 length: 15 residues. From germline, CDR1 is SGHDT and CDR2 YYEEEE. V was cut by 2 bases and J by 6 bases, with 17 bases left in between. In nucleotides, the CDR3 is TGTGCCAGCAGCTTAGGACCCGGACGCGCGGCTGAAGCTTTCTTT. Its protein product is CASSLGPGRAAEAFF. The full variable domain, its missing parts supplied by reference TRBV5-6 and TRBJ1-1, is DAGVTQSPTHLIKTRGQQVTLRCSPKSGHDTVSWYQQALGQGPQFIFQYYEEEERQRGNFPDRFSGHQFPNYSSELNVNALLLGDSALYLCASSLGPGRAAEAFFGQGTRLTVV.

Details on this clonotype: This may come from a read error, since a much larger clone is one base off. This sequence joins TRBV11-3 and TRBJ2-1; TRBD2 matches at 7 bases. The CDR3 loop spans 15 amino acids. Germline V gene data show CDR1 as SGHNT and CDR2 as YENEEA. The CDR3 sequence is CATSLTSGVMSEQFF. CDR3 bases: TGTGCCACCAGCTTAACCAGCGGGGTGATGAGTGAGCAGTTCTTC.

The rearrangement links TRBV5-1 to TRBJ2-7, with 9 bases that match TRBD2. Unmatched junction bases numbered 4, after V lost 3 bases and J lost 0 bases. CDR1 and CDR2 (germline): SGHRS, YFSETQ. This CDR3 is built from 15 residues. The CDR3 DNA reads TGCGCCAGCAGCTCCGGACTAGCGAGCTCCTACGAGCAGTACTTC. It encodes CASSSGLASSYEQYF.

The genes are TRBV5-6 and TRBJ1-1; TRBD1 is a possible D gene (5 bases). The germline V and J ends were trimmed by 4 bases and 1 base, with 11 bases remaining between them. The germline V gene has CDR1 SGHDT and CDR2 YYEEEE. This CDR3 comprises 14 residues. Here the CDR3 DNA reads TGTGCCAGCAGCCGGGGGACGGGGAACACTGAAGCTTTCTTT. Its translation: CASSRGTGNTEAFF.

In its sample, this clonotype was seen many times. The CDR3 region has the DNA TGTGCCAGCAGCCAAGCCACGGGGACAGTACCCGGGACAGATACGCAGTATTTT. It translates to CASSQATGTVPGTDTQYF. The V and J genes are TRBV4-2 and TRBJ2-3, with 7 bases lining up with TRBD1. Germline CDR1 reads LGHNA; CDR2 reads YNFKEQ. The CDR3 covers 18 residues. With V trimmed by 1 base and J by 3 bases, 13 bases remained unmatched.

Only a few counts were recorded for this clonotype. CDR3 coding DNA: TGTGCCAGCAGCTTAGCTCTAAGGGCCTCTGGGAGTATGAACACTGAAGCTTTCTTT. This gives the protein CASSLALRASGSMNTEAFF. The chain carries TRBV7-2 and TRBJ1-1; no clear D. V was clipped by 0 bases and J by 0 bases, with 20 bases between them. CDR3 length: 19 amino acids. Germline V gives CDR1 SGHTA, CDR2 FQGNSA.

This clonotype was recorded many times. The chain is built from TRBV5-1 and TRBJ1-2, with 7 positions matching TRBD1. CDR3 length equals 14 residues. The ends lost 3 bases at V and 3 bases at J; junction bases unmatched: 5. Germline CDR1 and CDR2: SGHRS and YFSETQ. The DNA of the CDR3 is TGCGCCAGCAGCTGGGGGACAGACCACTATGGCTACACCTTC. It encodes CASSWGTDHYGYTF.

This clonotype was picked up many times. The rearrangement links TRBV7-2 to TRBJ2-3; perhaps TRBD2 as D (5 bases). Deletions cut 8 bases from V and 5 bases from J, with 17 bases between. This CDR3 region has 14 residues. Looked up from germline, CDR1 is SGHTA and CDR2 is FQGNSA. In DNA form, the CDR3 reads TGTGCCAGCTCCCTAGTGGGCGGGCGAGATACGCAGTATTTT. Amino acid sequence: CASSLVGGRDTQYF.

A remark on this clonotype: It may be a read error: a sequence one base away is much more abundant. The chain couples TRBV7-9 to TRBJ2-3; no definite D call. The germline CDR1 and CDR2 sequences are SEHNR and FQNEAQ (reference sequence). Trimming pared 4 bases from V and 2 bases from J, leaving 4 bases between. The CDR3 covers 12 residues. The CDR3 nucleotides read TGTGCCAGCAGCTCCGCCACAGATACGCAGTATTTT. Amino acid sequence: CASSSATDTQYF.